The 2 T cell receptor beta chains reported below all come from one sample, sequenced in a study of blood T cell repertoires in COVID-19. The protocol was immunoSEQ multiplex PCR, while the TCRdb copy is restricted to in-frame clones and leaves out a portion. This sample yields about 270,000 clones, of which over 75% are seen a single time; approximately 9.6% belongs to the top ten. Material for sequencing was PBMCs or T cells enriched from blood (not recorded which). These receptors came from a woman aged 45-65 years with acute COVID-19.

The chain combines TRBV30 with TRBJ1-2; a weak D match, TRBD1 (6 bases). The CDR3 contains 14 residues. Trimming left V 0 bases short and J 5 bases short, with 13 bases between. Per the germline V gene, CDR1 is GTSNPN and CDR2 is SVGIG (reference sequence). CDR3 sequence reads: CAWSVGGAVYGYTF. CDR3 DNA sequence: TGTGCCTGGAGTGTTGGGGGCGCCGTGTATGGCTACACCTTC.

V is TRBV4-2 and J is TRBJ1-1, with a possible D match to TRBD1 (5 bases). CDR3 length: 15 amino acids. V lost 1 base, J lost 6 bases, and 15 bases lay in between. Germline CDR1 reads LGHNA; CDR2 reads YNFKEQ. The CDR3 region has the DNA TGTGCCAGCAGCCAAGTCGACAGCCCATCTGCTGAAGCTTTCTTT. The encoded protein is CASSQVDSPSAEAFF.